The clone carrying this T cell receptor beta chain was observed a handful of times. The data were taken from a study of blood T cell repertoires in COVID-19. At the level of the study: Sample material is recorded as cDNA or gDNA derived from T cells, B-cell-depleted T cells, or PBMCs.

Here immunoSEQ multiplex PCR was the method, and the copy in TCRdb shows in-frame clones only, minus some. The sample consists of fewer than 120,000 clones, 75% to 85% of them appearing once. V lost 4 bases, J lost 0 bases, and 11 bases lay in between. The CDR3 has 14 residues. Germline CDR1 is SGHKS and CDR2 is YYEKEE (reference sequence). The sample was peripheral blood. The source of this sequence is a woman aged 60-70 years with acute or convalescent COVID-19. This chain uses TRBV5-5 with TRBJ2-7, with unresolved D. Written as DNA, the CDR3 is TGTGCCAGCAGCCTTCTCTCCCCCTCCTACGAGCAGTACTTC. This codes for CASSLLSPSYEQYF. The variable domain in full, completed from reference TRBV5-5 and TRBJ2-7, reads DAGVTQSPTHLIKTRGQQVTLRCSPISGHKSVSWYQQVLGQGPQFIFQYYEKEERGRGNFPDRFSARQFPNYSSELNVNALLLGDSALYLCASSLLSPSYEQYFGPGTRLTVT.